Presented here are 28 T cell receptor beta chains from one specimen sequenced in a study of cytomegalovirus exposure and HLA in healthy donors (dated by TCRdb to 2016 to 2017). Library preparation was by the immunoSEQ multiplex PCR assay. For the multiplex PCR, a mixture combining 60 forward primers for TCR Vbeta segments and 13 reverse primers for TCR Jbeta segments was used. Imported from immuneACCESS, the table was reduced by TCRdb to in-frame sequences with V and J called. These copies leave out some clones; in studies compared against another copy, an unresolved V gene accounts for under half, and the cause of the remainder is not known. In all, the sample holds about 100,000 clones, and 65% to 85% of those were seen once. The biggest ten clones account for around 17% of the sample. Specimen: PBMCs. These receptors all stem from a woman aged 55-70 years in good health and CMV-seropositive.

This clone was detected once. This chain connects TRBV2 to TRBJ2-5, with a weak D call TRBD1 (5 bases). Deletions cut 6 bases from V and 5 bases from J, with 16 bases between. The CDR3 is 14 residues long. Germline CDR1 is SNHLY and CDR2 is FYNNEI. In DNA form, the CDR3 reads TGTGCCAGCAGGGCATTGACAGTATGGGAGACCCAGTACTTC. The encoded protein is CASRALTVWETQYF.

The chain carries TRBV6-5 and TRBJ2-7, with TRBD1 as a possible D gene (6 bases). CDR1 is MNHEY, CDR2 SVGAGI, per germline. The CDR3 has 14 residues. The ends were cut back, 2 bases at V and 3 bases at J, with 11 bases in the middle. CDR3 loop: CASSYTDSYYEQYF. The CDR3 coding sequence is TGTGCCAGCAGTTACACGGACAGTTACTACGAGCAGTACTTC.

J is TRBJ2-7 and V is TRBV7-3; D may be TRBD1 (5 bases). The CDR3 runs 13 residues. Germline assignment: CDR1 SGHTA and CDR2 FQGTGA. Deletions cut 4 bases from V and 3 bases from J, with 10 bases between. CDR3 residues: CASSSQQVYEQYF. The CDR3 DNA reads as TGTGCCAGCAGCTCGCAACAGGTCTACGAGCAGTACTTC.

The chain has TRBV4-1 and TRBJ2-4, with D possibly TRBD1 on 6 matching bases. Trimming removed 2 bases from V and 2 bases from J, with 13 bases in between. Per germline, CDR1 MGHRA and CDR2 YSYEKL. The CDR3 has 16 amino acids. The CDR3 DNA reads TGCGCCAGCAGCCAACCGGGACAAGTAACCAAAAACATTCAGTACTTC. It specifies CASSQPGQVTKNIQYF.

This clone has a single count. The rearrangement uses TRBV2 and TRBJ2-5; TRBD2 is a possible D gene (7 bases). This CDR3 spans 17 amino acids. V was shortened by 8 bases and J by 4 bases, with 26 bases between the two germline ends. Germline V gene sequence: CDR1 SNHLY, CDR2 FYNNEI. This CDR3 reads CASSQEASGIGGETQYF. CDR3 coding DNA: TGTGCCAGCTCCCAAGAAGCTAGCGGAATAGGGGGAGAGACCCAGTACTTC.

V and J are TRBV6-5 and TRBJ2-1; D not certain. The V and J ends lost 6 bases and 5 bases respectively, with 11 bases between them. The CDR3 is 13 residues long. Per the germline V gene, CDR1 is MNHEY and CDR2 is SVGAGI. The CDR3 loop is CASSGSEHNEQFF. Here the CDR3 DNA reads TGTGCCAGCAGCGGTAGTGAACACAATGAGCAGTTCTTC.

This chain connects TRBV5-6 to TRBJ2-7; D not certain. Deletions cut 4 bases from V and 6 bases from J, with 14 bases between. The CDR3 spans 13 residues. From germline, CDR1 is SGHDT and CDR2 YYEEEE. The CDR3 DNA sequence: TGTGCCAGCAGCGGCTGGGCCGGCGTCGAGCAGTACTTC. Encoded protein: CASSGWAGVEQYF.

The chain has TRBV28 and TRBJ1-4; TRBD1 aligns across 11 bases. Germline V gives CDR1 MDHEN, CDR2 SYDVKM. The CDR3 has 15 amino acids. The V segment lost 2 bases and the J segment 10 bases; nucleotides outside the gene matches: 6. This chain's CDR3 is CASSLGGTGGGKLFF. CDR3 nucleotide sequence: TGTGCCAGCAGTTTAGGCGGGACAGGGGGAGGAAAACTGTTTTTT.

The chain is built from TRBV25-1 and TRBJ1-1; 7 nucleotides align to TRBD1. The CDR3 is made up of 17 amino acids. CDR1 and CDR2 from the germline V gene are MGHDK and SYGVNS. V dropped 7 bases and J dropped 4; count of bases not matched to a gene: 18. The CDR3 nucleotides are TGTGCCAGCACCCCCGGGAGGGGGCAAGATTCTAGCACTGAAGCTTTCTTT. Its protein product is CASTPGRGQDSSTEAFF.

The chain recombines TRBV10-3 with TRBJ1-1, with D possibly matching TRBD1 (6 bases). The V gene lost 4 bases and the J gene lost 6 bases, with 15 bases spanning the gap. From germline, CDR1 is ENHRY and CDR2 SYGVKD. The CDR3 runs to 14 residues. The CDR3 here is CAISGGGGRPEAFF. DNA for the CDR3: TGTGCCATCAGTGGGGGGGGCGGGAGGCCTGAAGCTTTCTTT.

The rearrangement links TRBV5-8 to TRBJ1-3; D unclear. This CDR3 has 16 residues. V lost 1 base and J lost 2, with 13 bases in between. CDR1 is SGHTS and CDR2 is YDEGEE in the germline V gene. CDR3 coding DNA: TGTGCCAGCAGCTTGCGGGTTATTGAGGCTGGAAACACCATATATTTT. Protein: CASSLRVIEAGNTIYF.

The rearrangement uses TRBV19 and TRBJ2-1, with TRBD2 matching over 10 bases. The V gene's germline CDR1 is LNHDA and CDR2 SQIVND (reference sequence). There are 16 residues in the CDR3. Trimming cost V 4 bases and J 6 bases; bases outside gene matches: 9. The CDR3 DNA sequence: TGTGCCAGTAGTACCCGTTTTAGCGGGAGGTTCAATGAGCAGTTCTTC. This sequence encodes CASSTRFSGRFNEQFF.

V is TRBV6-1 and J is TRBJ2-5, with D uncertain. The DNA end lines up better with TRBJ2-7; the J call may be wrong. The germline V gene encodes CDR1 MNHNS and CDR2 SASEGT. CDR3 length: 12 residues. The CDR3 nucleotides are TGTGCCAGCAGTGAGAGGCCCTACGAGCAGTACTTC. The encoded protein is CASSERPYEQYF.

This chain joins TRBV6-1 and TRBJ2-7; 7 nucleotides align to TRBD2. The V segment lost 4 bases and the J segment 0 bases; nucleotides outside the gene matches: 3. The CDR3 is 14 residues long. CDR1 MNHNS and CDR2 SASEGT come from the germline V gene. The CDR3 nucleotides read TGTGCCAGCAGTGGTAGGGACTACTCCTACGAGCAGTACTTC. Its protein product is CASSGRDYSYEQYF.

This chain uses TRBV7-2 with TRBJ1-2; no definite D call. V lost 5 bases and J lost 12, with 28 bases in between. The CDR3 totals 16 residues. From germline, CDR1 is SGHTA and CDR2 FQGNSA. CDR3: CASSPPSGKASGGDTF. For the CDR3, the DNA is TGTGCCAGCAGCCCTCCTTCCGGGAAGGCATCAGGAGGAGACACCTTC.

J is TRBJ2-7 and V is TRBV19; the D is unclear. V lost 3 bases and J 0 bases, leaving 12 bases between the germline ends. CDR1 LNHDA and CDR2 SQIVND come from the germline V gene (reference sequence). The CDR3 sequence is 15 residues long. The CDR3 nucleotides are TGTGCCAGTAGTATGTCCAGTACCCTCTCCTACGAGCAGTACTTC. It specifies CASSMSSTLSYEQYF.

The chain employs TRBV5-6 and TRBJ1-1; 7 bases are shared with TRBD1. This CDR3 has 16 amino acids. V trimming: 4 bases; J trimming: 4 bases; junction bases outside the gene matches: 13. The germline gives CDR1 SGHDT, CDR2 YYEEEE. The CDR3 DNA reads as TGTGCCAGCAGCCAAAGTACAGGGGCCTTGGGCACTGAAGCTTTCTTT. Its translation: CASSQSTGALGTEAFF.

This chain uses TRBV15 with TRBJ1-5; TRBD1 aligns across 8 bases. The V gene's germline CDR1 is LNHNV and CDR2 YYDKDF (reference sequence). Germline trimming cut 0 bases from V and 6 bases from J; bases unmatched to any gene: 10. The CDR3 has 17 residues. The CDR3 coding sequence is TGTGCCACCAGCAGAGATCTAGAGACAGGGGTGAGTCAGCCCCAGCATTTT. This sequence encodes CATSRDLETGVSQPQHF. Full variable domain (remainder filled in from reference TRBV15 and TRBJ1-5): DAMVIQNPRYQVTQFGKPVTLSCSQTLNHNVMYWYQQKSSQAPKLLFHYYDKDFNNEADTPDNFQSRRPNTSFCFLDIRSPGLGDTAMYLCATSRDLETGVSQPQHFGDGTRLSIL.

This chain connects TRBV2 to TRBJ2-7; maybe TRBD1 (5 bases). The V end lost 2 bases, the J end lost 0 bases, and 11 bases lay between the germline ends. CDR3 length equals 15 residues. Per germline, CDR1 SNHLY and CDR2 FYNNEI. DNA for the CDR3: TGTGCCAGCAGTGAACAGGGTTTTAGCTCCTACGAGCAGTACTTC. Protein sequence: CASSEQGFSSYEQYF. The full variable domain, rest sourced from reference TRBV2 and TRBJ2-7, is EPEVTQTPSHQVTQMGQEVILRCVPISNHLYFYWYRQILGQKVEFLVSFYNNEISEKSEIFDDQFSVERPDGSNFTLKIRSTKLEDSAMYFCASSEQGFSSYEQYFGPGTRLTVT.

This chain joins TRBV25-1 and TRBJ2-1; D remains unclear. The CDR3 runs to 16 residues. Germline lookup yields CDR1 MGHDK and CDR2 SYGVNS. Trimming stripped 1 base from V and 0 bases from J, with 10 bases between. CDR3 in DNA: TGTGCCAGCAGTGAATTAGGAGCAAGCTCCTACAATGAGCAGTTCTTC. This encodes CASSELGASSYNEQFF. Full variable domain (missing parts from reference TRBV25-1 and TRBJ2-1): EADIYQTPRYLVIGTGKKITLECSQTMGHDKMYWYQQDPGMELHLIHYSYGVNSTEKGDLSSESTVSRIRTEHFPLTLESARPSHTSQYLCASSELGASSYNEQFFGPGTRLTVL.

The sample holds a few counts of this clone. The chain joins TRBV30 to TRBJ2-7, with D maybe TRBD2 (5 bases). The germline CDR1 and CDR2 sequences are GTSNPN and SVGIG (reference sequence). Trimming removed 2 bases at V and 0 bases at J, with 5 bases between. This CDR3 is built from 12 residues. CDR3 in DNA: TGTGCCTGGAGTCGGGACTCCTACGAGCAGTACTTC. Its protein is CAWSRDSYEQYF.

The J gene is TRBJ2-1, the V gene TRBV4-1; D perhaps matches TRBD2 (6 bases). This CDR3 has 15 amino acids. Germline lookup yields CDR1 MGHRA and CDR2 YSYEKL. Deletions cut 0 bases from V and 9 bases from J, with 15 bases between. The CDR3: CASSQDTTSSGEQFF. CDR3 bases: TGCGCCAGCAGCCAAGATACAACTAGCAGCGGTGAGCAGTTCTTC.

The V call is TRBV6-5, the J call TRBJ1-6; the D is unclear. CDR3 length: 15 amino acids. Deletions cut 2 bases from V and 9 bases from J, with 14 bases between. Germline assignment: CDR1 MNHEY and CDR2 SVGAGI. DNA of the CDR3: TGTGCCAGCAGTTACGAGCGACGTTCGGGTTCACCCCTCCACTTT. This translates into CASSYERRSGSPLHF.

The gene calls are TRBV14 and TRBJ1-4; D unresolved. Trimming removed 1 base from V and 14 bases from J, with 20 bases in between. This CDR3 region has 15 residues. In germline, CDR1 is SGHDN, CDR2 FVKESK. As DNA, the CDR3 is TGTGCCAGCAGCCAAGCTCCAGACTTTACGGCTGAGCTGTTTTTT. Protein: CASSQAPDFTAELFF.

The gene calls are TRBV2 and TRBJ1-2; the match to TRBD1 covers 7 bases. Germline trimming cut 7 bases from V and 8 bases from J; bases unmatched to any gene: 22. The germline gives CDR1 SNHLY, CDR2 FYNNEI. This CDR3 comprises 17 residues. Here the CDR3 DNA reads TGTGCCAGCACCTCCCAGGCTGGGCACAGGGGACCTTTGGGCTACACCTTC. Translating it yields CASTSQAGHRGPLGYTF. The full variable domain, in which reference TRBV2 and TRBJ1-2 provide the parts outside the CDR3, is EPEVTQTPSHQVTQMGQEVILRCVPISNHLYFYWYRQILGQKVEFLVSFYNNEISEKSEIFDDQFSVERPDGSNFTLKIRSTKLEDSAMYFCASTSQAGHRGPLGYTFGSGTRLTVV.

The rearrangement uses TRBV18 and TRBJ1-3; D perhaps matches TRBD1 (5 bases). There are 15 residues in the CDR3. Deletions cut 4 bases from V and 0 bases from J, with 10 bases between. From germline, CDR1 is KGHSH and CDR2 LQKENI. CDR3 in amino acids: CASSLTTDSGNTIYF. In DNA, the CDR3 is TGTGCCAGCTCACTAACGACAGACTCTGGAAACACCATATATTTT.

The V and J genes are TRBV7-9 and TRBJ2-5, with a weak D call TRBD1 (6 bases). Germline loops: CDR1 SEHNR, CDR2 FQNEAQ (reference sequence). Trimming took 5 bases from V and 5 from J, leaving 18 bases between them. This CDR3 has 15 residues. The CDR3 reads CASSHRVALRETQYF. The CDR3 DNA reads TGTGCCAGCAGCCACAGGGTGGCCTTGCGGGAGACCCAGTACTTC. The complete variable domain, with remaining parts taken from reference TRBV7-9 and TRBJ2-5, reads DTGVSQNPRHKITKRGQNVTFRCDPISEHNRLYWYRQTLGQGPEFLTYFQNEAQLEKSRLLSDRFSAERPKGSFSTLEIQRTEQGDSAMYLCASSHRVALRETQYFGPGTRLLVL.

The chain links TRBV28 to TRBJ1-3, with unresolved D. The V gene lost 6 bases and the J gene lost 6 bases, with 15 bases spanning the gap. This CDR3 contains 14 residues. Germline values: CDR1 MDHEN, CDR2 SYDVKM. DNA of the CDR3: TGTGCCAGCAGCCCCTCGGGAGGGATAAACACCATATATTTT. Translated: CASSPSGGINTIYF.